The 25 T cell receptor beta chains below all came from one sample that was sequenced in a study of preoperative IRX-2 immunotherapy in early breast cancer. As for treatment: preoperative locoregional IRX-2 cytokine immunotherapy. TCRdb's table, derived via immunoSEQ multiplex PCR, lists solely in-frame clones and lacks some. Of about 38,000 clones listed, around 82% are singletons. Here the sequenced sample was lymph node tissue, taken after IRX-2 immunotherapy. The receptors were sampled from a human donor with breast cancer.

The chain employs TRBV6-8 and TRBJ2-2, with 8 positions matching TRBD1. The CDR3 consists of 14 residues. V gave up 5 bases and J gave up 3 bases; unmatched junction bases: 2. Germline CDR1 MNHGY, CDR2 SAAAGT. The CDR3 spells CASSDRGDTGELFF. CDR3 in DNA: TGTGCCAGCAGTGACAGGGGTGACACCGGGGAGCTGTTTTTT.

This clone was detected only once. The chain links TRBV6-8 to TRBJ1-3; weak D call: TRBD1 (6 bases). This CDR3 region has 16 residues. Trimming took 5 bases from V and 8 from J, leaving 22 bases between them. Per the germline V gene, CDR1 is MNHGY and CDR2 is SAAAGT. DNA for the CDR3: TGTGCCAGCAGTCATCGCCTCGGGGGGGCTGGGTACACCATATATTTT. It translates to CASSHRLGGAGYTIYF.

This chain joins TRBV7-6 and TRBJ1-3, with D perhaps TRBD1 (5 bases). Per germline, CDR1 SGHVS and CDR2 FNYEAQ. This CDR3 comprises 18 residues. V lost 5 bases, J lost 0 bases, and 20 bases lay in between. In DNA, the CDR3 is TGTGCCAGCAGCCGAAGGACGACCGGGGCCAGCTCTGGAAACACCATATATTTT. This translates into CASSRRTTGASSGNTIYF.

The sample holds one count of this clone. The rearrangement links TRBV11-3 to TRBJ1-1; 7 positions agree with TRBD1. V lost 0 bases and J lost 1; bases outside the gene matches: 2. The CDR3 has 15 amino acids. The V gene's germline CDR1 is SGHNT and CDR2 YENEEA. The CDR3: CASSLETGRNTEAFF. The CDR3 DNA reads as TGTGCCAGCAGCTTAGAGACAGGGAGGAACACTGAAGCTTTCTTT.

The gene calls are TRBV15 and TRBJ1-1; tentatively, D is TRBD1 (5 bases). V lost 5 bases, J lost 2 bases, and 12 bases lay in between. Germline lookup yields CDR1 LNHNV and CDR2 YYDKDF (reference sequence). CDR3 length equals 14 residues. CDR3 amino acids: CATSWRQGNTEAFF. CDR3 DNA: TGTGCCACCAGCTGGCGGCAGGGCAACACTGAAGCTTTCTTT.

The chain recombines TRBV12-2 with TRBJ2-1; the table assigns TRBD1, which was not confirmed against the DNA. TRBV12-2 corresponds to a pseudogene. The CDR3 length is 14 residues. The CDR3 DNA reads TGTGCCAGTTCCCGGGACAGGGAGTACAATGAGCAGTTCTTC. Amino acids: CASSRDREYNEQFF.

The chain combines TRBV7-6 with TRBJ2-7; D may match TRBD1 or TRBD2 (5 bases each). Deletions cut 3 bases from V and 2 bases from J, with 20 bases between. This CDR3 has 17 residues. Germline V CDR1 and CDR2: SGHVS, FNYEAQ. CDR3 sequence: CASSFYFETGTTYEQYF. As DNA, the CDR3 is TGTGCCAGCAGCTTTTATTTCGAAACGGGGACCACCTACGAGCAGTACTTC.

Remarks on this clone: It is unclear where the CDR3 begins or ends on the DNA, so no DNA is shown, and the CDR3 is as TCRdb lists it. V usage is TRBV6-8 and J usage is TRBJ2-7. With termini counted, the CDR3 has 15 amino acids. Germline assignment: CDR1 MNHGY and CDR2 SAAAGT. Here the CDR3 reads CASILGWGATYEQYF.

The chain is built from TRBV5-1 and TRBJ1-2, with a weak D call TRBD1 (6 bases). The CDR3 spans 16 residues. Germline values: CDR1 SGHRS, CDR2 YFSETQ. The germline V and J ends were trimmed by 0 bases and 0 bases, with 12 bases remaining between them. CDR3 residues: CASSLGTGLANYGYTF. For the CDR3, the DNA is TGCGCCAGCAGCTTGGGAACAGGGTTAGCTAACTATGGCTACACCTTC.

The V call is TRBV6-8, the J call TRBJ1-1, with D possibly being TRBD1 (5 bases). Germline CDR1 and CDR2: MNHGY and SAAAGT. V was trimmed by 6 bases and J by 5 bases, leaving 16 bases between them. The CDR3 loop spans 14 amino acids. In DNA, the CDR3 is TGTGCCAGCAGACCGACCACCAGGACAACTGAAGCTTTCTTT. Its protein product is CASRPTTRTTEAFF.

V gene TRBV23-1 combines with J gene TRBJ2-1; 8 bases match TRBD1. TRBV23-1 is given ORF status, its function remaining uncertain. This CDR3 comprises 17 residues. The trim removed 6 bases at V and 6 bases at J, leaving 16 bases unmatched. The DNA of the CDR3 is TGCGCCAGCAGCCAAGGTTACCGGGACAGGTGGACCAATGAGCAGTTCTTC. Amino acids: CASSQGYRDRWTNEQFF.

The rearrangement uses TRBV15 and TRBJ1-6, with 10 bases that match TRBD1. The CDR3 is made up of 17 amino acids. Per germline, CDR1 LNHNV and CDR2 YYDKDF (reference sequence). The junction had 14 bases not matched to a gene; V was cut back by 5 bases and J by 10 bases. The CDR3 protein is CATSQVWGQGMNSPLHF. The DNA of the CDR3 is TGTGCCACCAGCCAAGTATGGGGACAGGGGATGAACTCACCCCTCCACTTT.

This clone appeared a few times. This chain joins TRBV6-8 and TRBJ1-6; a weak D match, TRBD1 (6 bases). V lost 5 bases and J 0 bases, leaving 17 bases between the germline ends. The V gene's germline CDR1 is MNHGY and CDR2 SAAAGT. There are 18 residues in the CDR3. In DNA form, the CDR3 reads TGTGCCAGCAGTCGGAGGGGGACACCGAGCTCCTATAATTCACCCCTCCACTTT. Amino acids: CASSRRGTPSSYNSPLHF.

The chain couples TRBV7-7 to TRBJ1-2, with a weak D call TRBD1 (5 bases). CDR1 is SSHAT, CDR2 FNYEAQ, per germline (reference sequence). This CDR3 spans 15 amino acids. The V gene lost 3 bases and the J gene lost 3 bases, with 14 bases spanning the gap. This CDR3 reads CASSLQDGAHYGYTF. In DNA, the CDR3 is TGTGCCAGCAGCTTGCAGGATGGGGCTCACTATGGCTACACCTTC. The variable domain in full, completed from reference TRBV7-7 and TRBJ1-2, reads GAGVSQSPRYKVTKRGQDVTLRCDPISSHATLYWYQQALGQGPEFLTYFNYEAQPDKSGLPSDRFSAERPEGSISTLTIQRTEQRDSAMYRCASSLQDGAHYGYTFGSGTRLTVV.

This sequence joins TRBV10-1 and TRBJ2-1; D is ambiguous. Germline V gene data show CDR1 as WNHNN and CDR2 as SYGVQD (reference sequence). CDR3 size: 14 residues. Trimming took 3 bases from V and 6 from J, leaving 12 bases between them. CDR3 coding DNA: TGCGCCAGCAGTGATAGGAAGGTTGGCAATGAGCAGTTCTTC. Protein product: CASSDRKVGNEQFF.

CDR3 amino acids: CASSPRRDRTGNEQFF. CDR3 sequence (DNA): TGTGCCAGCAGCCCAAGGCGGGACAGGACAGGAAATGAGCAGTTCTTC. This chain connects TRBV7-8 to TRBJ2-1; 8 nucleotides match TRBD1. CDR1 and CDR2 from the germline V gene are SGHVS and FQNEAQ. Trimming at V came to 5 bases and at J to 7 bases, leaving 13 bases not matched to a gene. The CDR3 consists of 16 residues.

The chain couples TRBV5-1 to TRBJ1-6; 11 bases line up with TRBD1. The CDR3 length is 16 residues. Germline V gives CDR1 SGHRS, CDR2 YFSETQ. After removal of 4 bases from V and 10 bases from J, the junction contained 10 bases not matched to a gene. As DNA, the CDR3 is TGCGCCAGCAGCGACTGGACAGGGGGCCCGGGCTCACCCCTCCACTTT. It translates to CASSDWTGGPGSPLHF.

This chain uses TRBV12-5 with TRBJ1-1; D remains unclear. V was pared by 0 bases and J by 1 base, with 3 bases between. The CDR3 has 13 residues. The germline gives CDR1 LGHNT, CDR2 FRNRAP. This CDR3 is CASGLVENTEAFF. The CDR3 region has the DNA TGTGCTAGTGGTTTGGTAGAGAACACTGAAGCTTTCTTT.

The J gene is TRBJ1-2, the V gene TRBV30; tentatively, D is TRBD1 (5 bases). V lost 8 bases and J lost 2, with 15 bases in between. The CDR3 is 13 residues long. CDR1 GTSNPN and CDR2 SVGIG come from the germline V gene (reference sequence). The CDR3, as DNA: TGTGCCAGAGAGACAGAAACGAACTATGGCTACACCTTC. Residues: CARETETNYGYTF.

This chain links TRBV14 with TRBJ2-7; D perhaps matches TRBD2 (5 bases). CDR1 is SGHDN and CDR2 is FVKESK in the germline V gene. The CDR3 totals 14 residues. V gave up 8 bases and J gave up 0 bases, with 14 bases separating them. The CDR3 sequence is CASARSRGSYEQYF. The CDR3 bases are TGTGCCAGCGCCCGGTCTCGGGGCTCCTACGAGCAGTACTTC.

The chain employs TRBV6-8 and TRBJ1-2; 7 nucleotides line up with TRBD1. The CDR3 is made up of 13 amino acids. Germline assignment: CDR1 MNHGY and CDR2 SAAAGT. V was clipped by 7 bases and J by 3 bases; unmatched bases: 5. In nucleotides, the CDR3 is TGTGCCAGCACTACCGACAGGGACTATGGCTACACCTTC. Its protein is CASTTDRDYGYTF.

The rearrangement uses TRBV6-8 and TRBJ1-6; D perhaps matches TRBD1 (5 bases). CDR1 and CDR2 from the germline V gene are MNHGY and SAAAGT. The CDR3 runs 17 residues. Trimming took 0 bases from V and 7 from J, leaving 16 bases between them. As DNA, the CDR3 is TGTGCCAGCAGTTACTCGGCCCCGAAGGGGATCAATTCACCCCTCCACTTT. It is translated as CASSYSAPKGINSPLHF.

This clone was counted a single time. CDR3 sequence (DNA): TGTGCCAGCAGTACGACAGGACCCTACTCACCCCTCCACTTT. This codes for CASSTTGPYSPLHF. J is TRBJ1-6 and V is TRBV11-3; TRBD1 might be the D (6 bases). The germline V gene encodes CDR1 SGHNT and CDR2 YENEEA. This CDR3 is built from 14 residues. V dropped 6 bases and J dropped 10 bases, with 16 bases sitting between them.

This clone was found a few times. The chain carries TRBV28 and TRBJ2-2; weak D call: TRBD2 (5 bases). Germline V gene lookup returns CDR1 MDHEN and CDR2 SYDVKM. V lost 6 bases to trimming and J lost 1 base, with 24 bases between them. The CDR3 has 19 amino acids. DNA of the CDR3: TGTGCCAGCAGGAGACTAAAAACGGGCACCGAATTGAACACCGGGGAGCTGTTTTTT. The encoded protein is CASRRLKTGTELNTGELFF.

DNA for the CDR3: TGTGCCAGCAGCTTAATCAGGGCTGGGAACACTGAAGCTTTCTTT. Protein product: CASSLIRAGNTEAFF. V is TRBV7-6 and J is TRBJ1-1; TRBD1 might be the D (5 bases). Germline V gene data show CDR1 as SGHVS and CDR2 as FNYEAQ. The CDR3 spans 15 residues. Deletions cut 2 bases from V and 1 base from J, with 11 bases between. Combining the CDR3 with reference TRBV7-6 and TRBJ1-1 gives the whole variable domain GAGVSQSPRYKVTKRGQDVALRCDPISGHVSLYWYRQALGQGPEFLTYFNYEAQQDKSGLPNDRFSAERPEGSISTLTIQRTEQRDSAMYRCASSLIRAGNTEAFFGQGTRLTVV.